One sample yielded the 22 T cell receptor beta chains listed below, sequenced in a study of blood T cells in healthy people across ages. A J-beta primer mix and a sample-barcoded 5' primer were used in a second PCR of about 7 to 12 cycles. TCRdb analysed the 5' RACE reads with MiXCR anew, one entry per CDR3 protein. The sample includes some 940,000 distinct CDR3 sequences, about 28% seen only once; the top ten take 10%. The sample was also linked to a second study, of T cells of mothers and their children.

The specimen sequenced was blood. Receptors originate from a middle-aged woman in good health.

This clonotype came up a few times. The chain recombines TRBV20-1 with TRBJ1-2; D remains unclear. With 0 bases removed from V and 7 bases from J, the gap between germline ends came to 21 bases. Per the germline V gene, CDR1 is DFQATT and CDR2 is SNEGSKA (reference sequence). The CDR3 runs 16 residues. CDR3 loop: CSARDSNLGNYGGYTF. The CDR3 DNA is TGCAGTGCTAGAGATTCAAATCTCGGGAATTACGGTGGCTACACCTTC.

In DNA, the CDR3 is TGTGCCAGCAGTTACCGAGGACAGGGTGGAAATCAGCCCCAGCATTTT. Amino acids: CASSYRGQGGNQPQHF. This sequence joins TRBV6-5 and TRBJ1-5, with 8 bases aligning to TRBD1. The J segment lost 4 bases and the V segment lost 2 bases, leaving 7 bases of the junction unmatched. This CDR3 is built from 16 residues. Germline loops: CDR1 MNHEY, CDR2 SVGAGI.

This clonotype was counted between two and nine times. V and J are TRBV5-1 and TRBJ1-6; D unclear. The CDR3 contains 17 residues. The germline gives CDR1 SGHRS, CDR2 YFSETQ. V was clipped by 0 bases and J by 0 bases, with 10 bases between them. CDR3 residues: CASSLGPRSSYNSPLHF. The DNA of the CDR3 is TGCGCCAGCAGCTTGGGACCGAGGAGCTCCTATAATTCACCCCTCCACTTT.

J is TRBJ2-7 and V is TRBV28, with D perhaps TRBD2 (5 bases). Germline lookup yields CDR1 MDHEN and CDR2 SYDVKM. This CDR3 comprises 13 residues. Trimming pared 4 bases from V and 7 bases from J, leaving 14 bases between. Here the CDR3 DNA reads TGTGCCAGCAGTTCCCTCCCCTCGGGGGAGCAGTACTTC. Residues: CASSSLPSGEQYF.

The rearrangement links TRBV6-5 to TRBJ2-7, with D tentatively TRBD1 (6 bases). CDR3 length: 16 residues. Germline values: CDR1 MNHEY, CDR2 SVGAGI. V dropped 2 bases and J dropped 7 bases, with 21 bases sitting between them. CDR3 nucleotides: TGTGCCAGCAGTTACACCGGGACATTTAATTACAATGAGCAGTACTTC. Translating gives CASSYTGTFNYNEQYF.

The chain joins TRBV7-2 to TRBJ2-2; D is uncertain. The V gene lost 8 bases and the J gene lost 0 bases, with 13 bases spanning the gap. CDR3 size: 15 residues. Germline V gives CDR1 SGHTA, CDR2 FQGNSA. The CDR3, as DNA: TGTGCCAGCTCAACCCGATTCCCGAACACCGGGGAGCTGTTTTTT. It codes for CASSTRFPNTGELFF.

The chain recombines TRBV10-2 with TRBJ2-1, with TRBD2 as a possible D gene (6 bases). Trimming pared 2 bases from V and 8 bases from J, leaving 13 bases between. The length of the CDR3 is 14 residues. Germline assignment: CDR1 WSHSY and CDR2 SAAADI. Here the CDR3 DNA reads TGCGCCAGCAGTGAGCCGCTGGCGGGGTATGAGCAGTTCTTC. It specifies CASSEPLAGYEQFF.

This clonotype was recorded a few times. The chain uses TRBV11-2 and TRBJ2-2, with 9 bases aligning to TRBD1. The CDR3 spans 15 residues. Germline V CDR1 and CDR2: SGHAT, FQNNGV. With V trimmed by 9 bases and J by 7 bases, 12 bases remained unmatched. The CDR3 reads CASQPGDRAGGELFF. In nucleotides, the CDR3 is TGTGCCAGTCAACCCGGGGACAGGGCAGGCGGGGAGCTGTTTTTT.

This clonotype has a handful of counts. The CDR3 DNA sequence: TGCAGCGCCTCTCGAACTAGCGTAGATACGCAGTATTTT. Its translation is CSASRTSVDTQYF. The rearrangement links TRBV29-1 to TRBJ2-3; TRBD2 matches at 7 bases. This CDR3 is 13 amino acids long. CDR1 and CDR2 (germline): SQVTM, ANQGSEA. J was trimmed by 5 bases and V by 7 bases; bases with no gene match: 9.

This clonotype was recorded a few times. The chain links TRBV9 to TRBJ2-5, with unresolved D. Trimming shortened V by 4 bases and J by 5 bases, and 18 bases separated the two germline ends. The length of the CDR3 is 15 residues. Germline CDR1 is SGDLS and CDR2 is YYNGEE. This CDR3 reads CASSPRPTRLETQYF. The CDR3 DNA is TGTGCCAGCAGCCCGCGCCCGACAAGGTTGGAGACCCAGTACTTC.

The rearrangement uses TRBV3-1 and TRBJ1-4; D remains ambiguous. The CDR3 has 14 amino acids. Trimming took off 1 base at V and 4 bases at J, with 7 bases between the two ends. Germline V gene data show CDR1 as LGHDT and CDR2 as YNNKEL (reference sequence). DNA for the CDR3: TGTGCCAGCAGCCAAGTACACCGTAATGAAAAACTGTTTTTT. Amino acids: CASSQVHRNEKLFF.

The table lists this clonotype with a few counts. The chain uses TRBV28 and TRBJ2-5, with D possibly called TRBD1 or TRBD2 (7 bases each). The CDR3 covers 12 residues. CDR1 is MDHEN, CDR2 SYDVKM, per germline. The germline V and J ends were trimmed by 10 bases and 3 bases, with 12 bases remaining between them. This CDR3 is CATQGGEETQYF. CDR3 DNA: TGTGCCACCCAGGGGGGGGAAGAGACCCAGTACTTC.

In its sample, this clonotype was seen many times. The chain combines TRBV24-1 with TRBJ1-1; 9 positions agree with TRBD1. Losses at the gene ends were 5 bases for V and 4 bases for J; bases not matched to a gene: 7. Germline V gives CDR1 KGHDR, CDR2 SFDVKD. The CDR3 runs 15 residues. The CDR3 protein is CATSGQGVRSTEAFF. The DNA of the CDR3 is TGTGCCACCAGTGGACAGGGGGTCCGTAGCACTGAAGCTTTCTTT.

This clonotype was seen many times. For the CDR3, the DNA is TGTGCCAGCAGATGGACGGGTTCCTACGAGCAGTACTTC. Its translation is CASRWTGSYEQYF. The chain combines TRBV28 with TRBJ2-7, with D hard to call. This CDR3 has 13 residues. Trimming removed 6 bases at V and 1 base at J, with 10 bases between. Germline V gives CDR1 MDHEN, CDR2 SYDVKM.

Remarks on this clonotype: It may be a read error: a sequence one base away is much more abundant. V is TRBV7-9 and J is TRBJ2-7; no clear D. The germline CDR1 and CDR2 sequences are SEHNR and FQNEAQ (reference sequence). Trimming removed 2 bases from V and 9 bases from J, with 20 bases in between. CDR3 size: 15 residues. The CDR3 sequence: CASSLRTVSRAAQYF. Here the CDR3 DNA reads TGTGCCAGCAGCTTAAGAACAGTTTCCCGTGCTGCGCAGTACTTC.

The gene calls are TRBV2 and TRBJ2-4; tentatively, D is TRBD1 (6 bases). The closer fit of TRBJ2-7 to the DNA end suggests the J call may be wrong. The germline CDR1 and CDR2 sequences are SNHLY and FYNNEI. The CDR3 consists of 14 residues. This CDR3 reads CASSEDVGTYEQYF. CDR3 nucleotide sequence: TGTGCCAGCAGTGAAGATGTGGGGACATACGAGCAGTACTTC.

In the case of this clonotype: It may be a read error: a sequence one base away is much more abundant. The V gene is TRBV12-3 or TRBV12-4, the J gene TRBJ1-2; D is ambiguous. The V and J ends lost 5 bases and 3 bases respectively, with 7 bases between them. The CDR3 consists of 12 residues. The CDR3 nucleotides are TGTGCCAGCAGTCACGCAGACTATGGCTACACCTTC. Translated: CASSHADYGYTF.

The V gene is TRBV5-1, the J gene TRBJ2-6, with 9 nucleotides matching TRBD1. Germline V CDR1 and CDR2: SGHRS, YFSETQ. This CDR3 is built from 15 residues. The V gene end was trimmed by 0 bases and the J gene end by 11 bases; junction bases not matched to a gene: 6. CDR3 residues: CASSLETGGTDVLTF. CDR3 bases: TGCGCCAGCAGCTTGGAGACAGGGGGGACCGACGTCCTGACTTTC.

This clonotype has just a few counts. This sequence joins TRBV4-1 and TRBJ1-2; D ambiguous. The ends were cut back, 0 bases at V and 5 bases at J, with 13 bases in the middle. CDR3 size: 15 residues. Germline V lookup: CDR1 MGHRA, CDR2 YSYEKL. CDR3 region: CASSQDGTVRYGYTF. In nucleotides, the CDR3 is TGCGCCAGCAGCCAAGACGGAACCGTCCGTTATGGCTACACCTTC.

This clonotype was counted a single time. A read error may be the cause here, since a much bigger clone is one base away. This chain uses TRBV29-1 with TRBJ2-1; D may be TRBD2 (5 bases). Trimming took off 2 bases at V and 13 bases at J, with 15 bases between the two ends. The CDR3 extends over 12 amino acids. CDR1 and CDR2 (germline): SQVTM, ANQGSEA. The CDR3 loop is CSVENGGETQFF. For the CDR3, the DNA is TGCAGCGTTGAAAATGGTGGGGAGACCCAGTTCTTC.

This clonotype was seen a handful of times. V is TRBV7-2 and J is TRBJ1-1; D may be TRBD1 (5 bases). The V end was cut by 6 bases, the J end by 0 bases, with 20 bases between. The CDR3 is 17 amino acids. Germline CDR1 reads SGHTA; CDR2 reads FQGNSA. CDR3 sequence (DNA): TGTGCCAGCAGAATAAGGAGGGGTCCCAAACTGAACACTGAAGCTTTCTTT. It is translated as CASRIRRGPKLNTEAFF.

The J gene is TRBJ2-3, the V gene TRBV2; 10 positions match TRBD1. CDR3 length: 15 residues. The germline V gene encodes CDR1 SNHLY and CDR2 FYNNEI. Trimming cost V 5 bases and J 4 bases; bases outside gene matches: 6. The CDR3 nucleotides read TGTGCCAGCAGTTTAGACAGGGGGCGGTCAGATACGCAGTATTTT. Encoded protein: CASSLDRGRSDTQYF.